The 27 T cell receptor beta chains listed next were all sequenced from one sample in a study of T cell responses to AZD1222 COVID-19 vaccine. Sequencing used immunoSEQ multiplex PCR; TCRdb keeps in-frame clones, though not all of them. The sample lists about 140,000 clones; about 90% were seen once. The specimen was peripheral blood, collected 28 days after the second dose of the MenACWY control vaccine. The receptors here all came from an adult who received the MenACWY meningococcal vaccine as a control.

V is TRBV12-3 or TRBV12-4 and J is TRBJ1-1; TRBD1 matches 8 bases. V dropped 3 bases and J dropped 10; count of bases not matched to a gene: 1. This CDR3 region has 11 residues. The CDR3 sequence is CASSFRGRAFF. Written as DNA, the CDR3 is TGTGCCAGCAGTTTCAGGGGGCGAGCTTTCTTT.

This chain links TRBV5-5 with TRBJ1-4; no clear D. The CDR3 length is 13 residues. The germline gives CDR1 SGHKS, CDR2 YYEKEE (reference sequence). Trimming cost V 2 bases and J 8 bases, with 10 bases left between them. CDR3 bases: TGTGCCAGCAGCTTAGGTGCACTCGAAAAACTGTTTTTT. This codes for CASSLGALEKLFF.

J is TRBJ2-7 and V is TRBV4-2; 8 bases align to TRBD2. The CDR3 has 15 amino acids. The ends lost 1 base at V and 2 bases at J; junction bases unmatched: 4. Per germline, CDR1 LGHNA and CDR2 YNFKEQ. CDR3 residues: CASSQGGSGAYEQYF. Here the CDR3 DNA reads TGTGCCAGCAGCCAAGGGGGTAGCGGGGCCTACGAGCAGTACTTC.

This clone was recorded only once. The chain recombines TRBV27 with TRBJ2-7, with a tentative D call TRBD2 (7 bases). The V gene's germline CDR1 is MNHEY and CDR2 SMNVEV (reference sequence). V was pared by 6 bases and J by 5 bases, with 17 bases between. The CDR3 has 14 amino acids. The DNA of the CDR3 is TGTGCCAGCAGCCGTACCCGGGGGGCCGACGAGCAGTACTTC. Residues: CASSRTRGADEQYF.

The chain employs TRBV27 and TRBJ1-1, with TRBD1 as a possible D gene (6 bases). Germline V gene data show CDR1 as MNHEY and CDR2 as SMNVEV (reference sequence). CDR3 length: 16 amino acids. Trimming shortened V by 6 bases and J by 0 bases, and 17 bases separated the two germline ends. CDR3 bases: TGTGCCAGCAGATCTATGGTACAGGGCCTGAACACTGAAGCTTTCTTT. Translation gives CASRSMVQGLNTEAFF.

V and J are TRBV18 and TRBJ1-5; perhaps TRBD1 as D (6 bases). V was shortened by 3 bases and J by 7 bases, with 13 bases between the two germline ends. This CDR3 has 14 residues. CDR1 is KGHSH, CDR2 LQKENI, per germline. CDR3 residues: CASSPYRDEQPQHF. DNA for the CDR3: TGTGCCAGCTCACCGTACAGGGATGAACAGCCCCAGCATTTT.

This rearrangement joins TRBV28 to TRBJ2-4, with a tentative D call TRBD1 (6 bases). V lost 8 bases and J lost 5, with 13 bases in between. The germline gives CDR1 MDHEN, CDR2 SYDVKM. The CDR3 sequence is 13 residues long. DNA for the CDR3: TGTGCCAGCTCTCGGGACAATCAAAACATTCAGTACTTC. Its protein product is CASSRDNQNIQYF.

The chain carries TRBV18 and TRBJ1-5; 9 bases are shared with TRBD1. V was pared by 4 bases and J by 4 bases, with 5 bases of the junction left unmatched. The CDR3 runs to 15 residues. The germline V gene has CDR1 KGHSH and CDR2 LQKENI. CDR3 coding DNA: TGTGCCAGCTCACTCGGGACAGGGCAGAATCAGCCCCAGCATTTT. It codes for CASSLGTGQNQPQHF. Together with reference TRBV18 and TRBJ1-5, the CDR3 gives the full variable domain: NAGVMQNPRHLVRRRGQEARLRCSPMKGHSHVYWYRQLPEEGLKFMVYLQKENIIDESGMPKERFSAEFPKEGPSILRIQQVVRGDSAAYFCASSLGTGQNQPQHFGDGTRLSIL.

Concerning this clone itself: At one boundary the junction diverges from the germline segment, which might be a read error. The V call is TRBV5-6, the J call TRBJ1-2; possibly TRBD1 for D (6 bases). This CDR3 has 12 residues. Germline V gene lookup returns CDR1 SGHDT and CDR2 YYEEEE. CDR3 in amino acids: CASSWDKGLFAF. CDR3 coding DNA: TGTGCCAGCAGCTGGGACAAGGGTCTCTTCGCCTTC.

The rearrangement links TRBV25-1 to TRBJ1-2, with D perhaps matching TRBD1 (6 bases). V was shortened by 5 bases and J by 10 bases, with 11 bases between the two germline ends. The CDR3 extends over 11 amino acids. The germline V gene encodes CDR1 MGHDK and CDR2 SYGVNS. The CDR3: CASSRNRAYTF. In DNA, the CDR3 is TGTGCCAGCAGTAGGAACAGGGCCTACACCTTC.

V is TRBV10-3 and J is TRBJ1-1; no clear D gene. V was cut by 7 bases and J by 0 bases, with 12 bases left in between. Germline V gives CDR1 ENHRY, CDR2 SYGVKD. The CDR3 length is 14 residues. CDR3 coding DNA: TGTGCCATCATGGCCAGCCACATGAACACTGAAGCTTTCTTT. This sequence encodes CAIMASHMNTEAFF.

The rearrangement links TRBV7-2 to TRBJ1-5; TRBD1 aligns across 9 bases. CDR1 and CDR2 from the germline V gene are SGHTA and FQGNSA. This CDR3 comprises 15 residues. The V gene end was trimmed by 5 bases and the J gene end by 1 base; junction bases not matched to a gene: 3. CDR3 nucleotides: TGTGCCAGCAGCCAACAGGGGGCAAGCAATCAGCCCCAGCATTTT. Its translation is CASSQQGASNQPQHF. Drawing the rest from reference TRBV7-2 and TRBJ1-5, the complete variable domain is GAGVSQSPSNKVTEKGKDVELRCDPISGHTALYWYRQSLGQGLEFLIYFQGNSAPDKSGLPSDRFSAERTGGSVSTLTIQRTQQEDSAVYLCASSQQGASNQPQHFGDGTRLSIL.

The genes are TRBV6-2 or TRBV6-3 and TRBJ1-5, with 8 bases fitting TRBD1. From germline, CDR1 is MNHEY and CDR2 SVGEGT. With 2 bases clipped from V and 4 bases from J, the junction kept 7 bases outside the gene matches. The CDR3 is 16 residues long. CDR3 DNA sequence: TGTGCCAGCAGTTACCCCAGGACAGGGTTAAATCAGCCCCAGCATTTT. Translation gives CASSYPRTGLNQPQHF.

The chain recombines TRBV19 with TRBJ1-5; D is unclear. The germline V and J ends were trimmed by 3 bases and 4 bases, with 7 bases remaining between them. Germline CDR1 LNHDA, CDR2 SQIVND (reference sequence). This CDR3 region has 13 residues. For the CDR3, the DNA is TGTGCCAGTAGTATCGGGATAAATCAGCCCCAGCATTTT. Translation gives CASSIGINQPQHF.

The CDR3 bases are TGTGCCAGCAGCGTCACAGGGGTGAGAAACGAGCAGTACTTC. This sequence encodes CASSVTGVRNEQYF. The chain is built from TRBV6-6 and TRBJ2-7; 7 bases are shared with TRBD1. CDR3 size: 14 residues. Germline assignment: CDR1 MNHNY and CDR2 SVGAGI (reference sequence). The ends lost 6 bases at V and 5 bases at J; junction bases unmatched: 10.

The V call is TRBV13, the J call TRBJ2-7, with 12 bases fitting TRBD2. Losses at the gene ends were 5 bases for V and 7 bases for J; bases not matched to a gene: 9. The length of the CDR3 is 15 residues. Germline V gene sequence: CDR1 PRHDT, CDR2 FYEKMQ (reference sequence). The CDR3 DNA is TGTGCCAGCAGCCGCAGGACTAGCGGGATGGGGGAGCAGTACTTC. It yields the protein CASSRRTSGMGEQYF.

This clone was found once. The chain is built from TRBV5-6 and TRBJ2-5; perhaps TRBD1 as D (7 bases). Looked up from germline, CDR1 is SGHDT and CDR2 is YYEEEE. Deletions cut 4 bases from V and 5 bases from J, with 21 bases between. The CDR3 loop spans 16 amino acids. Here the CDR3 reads CASSPEGTALEETQYF. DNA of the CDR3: TGTGCCAGCAGCCCGGAGGGGACAGCCCTGGAGGAGACCCAGTACTTC.

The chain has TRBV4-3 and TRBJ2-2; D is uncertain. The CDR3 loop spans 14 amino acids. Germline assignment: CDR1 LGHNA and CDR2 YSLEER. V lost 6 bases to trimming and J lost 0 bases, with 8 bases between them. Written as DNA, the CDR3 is TGCGCCAGCAGATTACGGACGAACACCGGGGAGCTGTTTTTT. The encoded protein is CASRLRTNTGELFF.

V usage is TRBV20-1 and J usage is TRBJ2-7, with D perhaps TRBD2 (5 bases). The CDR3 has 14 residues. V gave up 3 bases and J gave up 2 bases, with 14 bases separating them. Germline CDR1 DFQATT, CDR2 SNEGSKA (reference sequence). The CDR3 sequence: CSASFPGFTYEQYF. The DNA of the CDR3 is TGCAGTGCTAGTTTCCCGGGGTTCACCTACGAGCAGTACTTC.

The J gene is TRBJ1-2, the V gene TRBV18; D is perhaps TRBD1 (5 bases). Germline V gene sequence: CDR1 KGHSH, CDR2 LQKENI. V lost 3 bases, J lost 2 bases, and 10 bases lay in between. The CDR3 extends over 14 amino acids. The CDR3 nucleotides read TGTGCCAGCTCACCTGGGACGTTCAACTATGGCTACACCTTC. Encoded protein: CASSPGTFNYGYTF.

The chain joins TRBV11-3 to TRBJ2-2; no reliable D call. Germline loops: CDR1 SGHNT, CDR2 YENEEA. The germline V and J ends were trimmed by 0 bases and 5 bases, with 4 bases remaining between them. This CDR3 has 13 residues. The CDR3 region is CASSLEGTGELFF. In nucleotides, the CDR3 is TGTGCCAGCAGCTTAGAAGGGACCGGGGAGCTGTTTTTT.

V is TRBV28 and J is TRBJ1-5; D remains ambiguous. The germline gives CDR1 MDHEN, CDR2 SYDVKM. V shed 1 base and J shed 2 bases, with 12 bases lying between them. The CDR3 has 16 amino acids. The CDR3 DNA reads TGTGCCAGCAGTTTATCCCGGCCACGAGGCAATCAGCCCCAGCATTTT. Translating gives CASSLSRPRGNQPQHF. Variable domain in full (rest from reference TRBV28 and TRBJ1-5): DVKVTQSSRYLVKRTGEKVFLECVQDMDHENMFWYRQDPGLGLRLIYFSYDVKMKEKGDIPEGYSVSREKKERFSLILESASTNQTSMYLCASSLSRPRGNQPQHFGDGTRLSIL.

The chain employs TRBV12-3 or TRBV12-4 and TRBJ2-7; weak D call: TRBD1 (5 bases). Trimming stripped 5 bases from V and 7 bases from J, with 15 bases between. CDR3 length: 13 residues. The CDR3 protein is CASSTPGLGEQYF. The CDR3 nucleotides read TGTGCCAGCAGTACCCCAGGGCTCGGGGAGCAGTACTTC.

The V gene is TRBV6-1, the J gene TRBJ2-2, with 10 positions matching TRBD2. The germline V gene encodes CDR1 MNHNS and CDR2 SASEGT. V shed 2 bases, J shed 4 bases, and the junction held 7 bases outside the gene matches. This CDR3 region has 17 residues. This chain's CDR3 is CASSESLAGGITGELFF. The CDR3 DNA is TGTGCCAGCAGTGAAAGTTTAGCGGGAGGTATCACCGGGGAGCTGTTTTTT.

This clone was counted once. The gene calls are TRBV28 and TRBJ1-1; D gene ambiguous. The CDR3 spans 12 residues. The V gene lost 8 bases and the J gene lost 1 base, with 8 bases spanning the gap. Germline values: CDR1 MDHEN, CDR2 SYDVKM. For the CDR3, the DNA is TGTGCCAGCGGTAGGGAGAACACTGAAGCTTTCTTT. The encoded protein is CASGRENTEAFF. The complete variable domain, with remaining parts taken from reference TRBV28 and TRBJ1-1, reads DVKVTQSSRYLVKRTGEKVFLECVQDMDHENMFWYRQDPGLGLRLIYFSYDVKMKEKGDIPEGYSVSREKKERFSLILESASTNQTSMYLCASGRENTEAFFGQGTRLTVV.

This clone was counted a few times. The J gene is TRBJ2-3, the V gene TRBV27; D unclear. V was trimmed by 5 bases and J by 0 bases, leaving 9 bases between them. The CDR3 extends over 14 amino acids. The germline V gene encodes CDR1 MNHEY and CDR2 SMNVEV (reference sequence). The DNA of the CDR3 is TGTGCCAGCAGTCCGAGTTCTAGCACAGATACGCAGTATTTT. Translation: CASSPSSSTDTQYF.

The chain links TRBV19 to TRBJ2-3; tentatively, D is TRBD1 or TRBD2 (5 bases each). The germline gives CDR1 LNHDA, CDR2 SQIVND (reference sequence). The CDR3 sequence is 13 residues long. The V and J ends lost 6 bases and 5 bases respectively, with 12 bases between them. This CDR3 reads CASSPGAEDTQYF. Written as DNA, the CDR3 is TGTGCCAGTAGCCCCGGGGCCGAAGATACGCAGTATTTT. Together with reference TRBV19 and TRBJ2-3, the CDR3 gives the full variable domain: DGGITQSPKYLFRKEGQNVTLSCEQNLNHDAMYWYRQDPGQGLRLIYYSQIVNDFQKGDIAEGYSVSREKKESFPLTVTSAQKNPTAFYLCASSPGAEDTQYFGPGTRLTVL.